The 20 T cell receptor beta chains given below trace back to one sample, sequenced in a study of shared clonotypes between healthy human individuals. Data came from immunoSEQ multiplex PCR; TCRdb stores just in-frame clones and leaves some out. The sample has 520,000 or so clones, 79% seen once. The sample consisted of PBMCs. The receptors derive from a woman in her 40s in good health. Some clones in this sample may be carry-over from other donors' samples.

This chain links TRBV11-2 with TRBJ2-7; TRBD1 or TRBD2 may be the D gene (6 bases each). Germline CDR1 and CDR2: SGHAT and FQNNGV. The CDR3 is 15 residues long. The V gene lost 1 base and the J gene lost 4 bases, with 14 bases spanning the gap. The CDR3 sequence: CASSLGGARGYEQYF. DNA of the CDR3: TGTGCCAGCAGCTTAGGGGGGGCCAGGGGTTACGAGCAGTACTTC.

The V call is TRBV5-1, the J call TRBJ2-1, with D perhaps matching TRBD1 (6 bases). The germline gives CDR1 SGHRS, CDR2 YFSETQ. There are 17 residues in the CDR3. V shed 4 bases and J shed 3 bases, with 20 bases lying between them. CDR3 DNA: TGCGCCAGCAGCCCTGAGGTGGGGGCTAGTCTCTACAATGAGCAGTTCTTC. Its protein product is CASSPEVGASLYNEQFF.

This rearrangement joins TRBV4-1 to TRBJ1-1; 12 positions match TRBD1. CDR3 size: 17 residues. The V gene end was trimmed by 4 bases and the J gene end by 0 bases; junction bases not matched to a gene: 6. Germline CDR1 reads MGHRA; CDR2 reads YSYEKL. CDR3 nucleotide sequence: TGCGCCAGCAGCCCCGGGACAGGGGGCCCCATGAACACTGAAGCTTTCTTT. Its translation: CASSPGTGGPMNTEAFF.

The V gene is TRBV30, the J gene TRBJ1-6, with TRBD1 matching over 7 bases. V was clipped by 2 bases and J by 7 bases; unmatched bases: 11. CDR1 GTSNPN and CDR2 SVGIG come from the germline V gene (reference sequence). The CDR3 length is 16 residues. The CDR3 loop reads CAWSTHLTGYNSPLHF. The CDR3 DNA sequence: TGTGCCTGGAGTACTCACCTGACAGGGTACAATTCACCCCTCCACTTT.

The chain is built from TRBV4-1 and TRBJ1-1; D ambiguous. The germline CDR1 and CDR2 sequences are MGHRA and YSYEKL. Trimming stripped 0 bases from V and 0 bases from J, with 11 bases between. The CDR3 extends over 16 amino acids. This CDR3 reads CASSQDPHRMNTEAFF. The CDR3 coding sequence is TGCGCCAGCAGCCAAGATCCCCACAGAATGAACACTGAAGCTTTCTTT.

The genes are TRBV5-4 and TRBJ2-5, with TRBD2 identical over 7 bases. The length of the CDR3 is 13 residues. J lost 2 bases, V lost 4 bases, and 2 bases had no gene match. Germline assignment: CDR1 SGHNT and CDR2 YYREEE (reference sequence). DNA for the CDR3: TGTGCCAGCAGCAAGGGACTACAAGAGACCCAGTACTTC. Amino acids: CASSKGLQETQYF.

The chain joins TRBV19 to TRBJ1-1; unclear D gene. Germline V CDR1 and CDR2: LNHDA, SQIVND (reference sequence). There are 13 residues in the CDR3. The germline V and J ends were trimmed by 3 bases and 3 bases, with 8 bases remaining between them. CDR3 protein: CASSIKLDTEAFF. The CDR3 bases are TGTGCCAGTAGTATCAAGTTGGACACTGAAGCTTTCTTT.

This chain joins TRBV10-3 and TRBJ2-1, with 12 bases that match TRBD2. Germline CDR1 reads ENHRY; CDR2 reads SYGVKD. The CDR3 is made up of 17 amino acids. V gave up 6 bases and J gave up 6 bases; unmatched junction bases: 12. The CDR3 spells CAIRNYQPGLAGNEQFF. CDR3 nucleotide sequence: TGTGCCATCAGGAACTACCAACCGGGACTAGCGGGCAATGAGCAGTTCTTC.

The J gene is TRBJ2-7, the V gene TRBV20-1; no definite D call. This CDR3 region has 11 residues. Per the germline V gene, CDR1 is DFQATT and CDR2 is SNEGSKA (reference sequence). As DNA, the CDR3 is TGCAGCGTGGTCGGAGCCTACGAGCAGTACTTC. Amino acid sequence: CSVVGAYEQYF.

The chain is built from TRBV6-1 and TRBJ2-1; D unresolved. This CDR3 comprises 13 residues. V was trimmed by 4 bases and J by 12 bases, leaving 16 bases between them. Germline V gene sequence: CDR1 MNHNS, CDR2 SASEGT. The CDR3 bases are TGTGCCAGCAGTGCTCTCGATGGGTTTGTGCAGTTCTTC. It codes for CASSALDGFVQFF.

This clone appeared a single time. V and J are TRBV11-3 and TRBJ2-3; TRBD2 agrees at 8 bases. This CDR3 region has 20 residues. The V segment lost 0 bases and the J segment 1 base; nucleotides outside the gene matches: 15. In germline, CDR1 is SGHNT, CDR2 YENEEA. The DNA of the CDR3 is TGTGCCAGCAGCTTAGAAGGTGGCGGGAGGCTCCCGGTGGGCACAGATACGCAGTATTTT. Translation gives CASSLEGGGRLPVGTDTQYF. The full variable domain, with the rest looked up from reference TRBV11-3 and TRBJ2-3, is EAGVVQSPRYKIIEKKQPVAFWCNPISGHNTLYWYLQNLGQGPELLIRYENEEAVDDSQLPKDRFSAERLKGVDSTLKIQPAELGDSAVYLCASSLEGGGRLPVGTDTQYFGPGTRLTVL.

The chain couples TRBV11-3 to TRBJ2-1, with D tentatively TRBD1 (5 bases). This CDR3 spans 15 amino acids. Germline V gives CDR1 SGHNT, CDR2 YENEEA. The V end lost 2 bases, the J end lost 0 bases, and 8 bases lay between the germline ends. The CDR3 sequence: CASSLTQGSYNEQFF. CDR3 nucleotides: TGTGCCAGCAGCTTAACGCAGGGCTCCTACAATGAGCAGTTCTTC.

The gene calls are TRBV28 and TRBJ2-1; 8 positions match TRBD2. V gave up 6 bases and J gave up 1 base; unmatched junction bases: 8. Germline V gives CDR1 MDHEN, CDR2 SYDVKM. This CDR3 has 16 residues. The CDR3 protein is CASRGGSGVSYNEQFF. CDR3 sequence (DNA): TGTGCCAGCAGGGGGGGTAGCGGGGTGTCCTACAATGAGCAGTTCTTC.

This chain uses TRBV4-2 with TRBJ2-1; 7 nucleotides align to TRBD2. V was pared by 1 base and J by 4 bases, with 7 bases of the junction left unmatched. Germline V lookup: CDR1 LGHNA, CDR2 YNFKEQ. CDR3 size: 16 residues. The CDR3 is CASSQGSAGAYNEQFF. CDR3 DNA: TGTGCCAGCAGCCAAGGATCCGCGGGAGCGTACAATGAGCAGTTCTTC.

CDR3 bases: TGTGCCAGCAGCCCGGGACTAGCCTACTACGAGCAGTACTTC. It encodes CASSPGLAYYEQYF. The rearrangement links TRBV14 to TRBJ2-7; the match to TRBD2 covers 9 bases. Germline loops: CDR1 SGHDN, CDR2 FVKESK. The J segment lost 3 bases and the V segment lost 4 bases, leaving 4 bases of the junction unmatched. This CDR3 spans 14 amino acids.

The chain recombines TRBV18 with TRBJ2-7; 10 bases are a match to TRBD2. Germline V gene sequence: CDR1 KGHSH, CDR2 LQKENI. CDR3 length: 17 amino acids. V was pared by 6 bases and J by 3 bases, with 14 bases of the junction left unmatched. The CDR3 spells CASSGAGASGSHYEQYF. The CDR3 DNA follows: TGTGCCAGCTCGGGGGCAGGCGCTAGCGGGAGTCACTACGAGCAGTACTTC.

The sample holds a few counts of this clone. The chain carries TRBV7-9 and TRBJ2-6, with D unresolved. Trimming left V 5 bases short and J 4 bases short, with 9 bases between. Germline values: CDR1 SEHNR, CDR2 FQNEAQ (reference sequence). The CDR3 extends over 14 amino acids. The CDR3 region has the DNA TGTGCCAGCAGCCCGAGTGGAGGGGCCAACGTCCTGACTTTC. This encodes CASSPSGGANVLTF. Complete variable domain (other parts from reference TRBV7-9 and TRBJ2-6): DTGVSQNPRHKITKRGQNVTFRCDPISEHNRLYWYRQTLGQGPEFLTYFQNEAQLEKSRLLSDRFSAERPKGSFSTLEIQRTEQGDSAMYLCASSPSGGANVLTFGAGSRLTVL.

CDR3 sequence reads: CASSIDSGSSYEQYF. The CDR3, as DNA: TGTGCCAGCAGCATTGATAGCGGGTCCTCCTACGAGCAGTACTTC. The chain combines TRBV7-2 with TRBJ2-7, with TRBD2 identical over 7 bases. The junction had 7 bases not matched to a gene; V was cut back by 5 bases and J by 0 bases. The CDR3 runs 15 residues. Per the germline V gene, CDR1 is SGHTA and CDR2 is FQGNSA.

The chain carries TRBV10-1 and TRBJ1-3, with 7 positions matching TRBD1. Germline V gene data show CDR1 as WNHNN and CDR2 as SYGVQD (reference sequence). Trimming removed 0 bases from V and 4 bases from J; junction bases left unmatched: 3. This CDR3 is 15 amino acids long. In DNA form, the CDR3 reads TGCGCCAGCAGTGAGTCAAGGACAGGCGGAAACACCATATATTTT. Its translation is CASSESRTGGNTIYF.

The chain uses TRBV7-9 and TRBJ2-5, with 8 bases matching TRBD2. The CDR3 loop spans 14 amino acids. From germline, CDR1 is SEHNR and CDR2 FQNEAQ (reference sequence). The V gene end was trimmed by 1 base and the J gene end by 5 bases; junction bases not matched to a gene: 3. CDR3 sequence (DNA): TGTGCCAGCAGCTTAGGGACTAGCTGGGAGACCCAGTACTTC. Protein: CASSLGTSWETQYF.